Following are 20 T cell receptor beta chains from one sample sequenced in a study of T-cell reconstitution after alpha-beta-depleted transplantation in children. The TCRbeta library was prepared with unique molecular identifiers. TCRdb ran MiXCR on the PCR reads and lists one entry per CDR3 protein. In the table there are more than 85,000 distinct CDR3 sequences, around a tenth of which are singletons. The material was PBMCs from the stem cell graft donor, obtained from the stem cell graft. The receptor source for this set is a human donor who donated a stem cell graft to a child with acute lymphoblastic leukemia.

This clonotype was detected ten times or more. The chain joins TRBV29-1 to TRBJ2-5; tentatively, D is TRBD2 (5 bases). Germline V gene data show CDR1 as SQVTM and CDR2 as ANQGSEA. CDR3 length: 12 amino acids. The V gene lost 5 bases and the J gene lost 4 bases, with 11 bases spanning the gap. The CDR3 here is CSVNHRGETQYF. CDR3 DNA sequence: TGCAGCGTTAACCACCGGGGAGAGACCCAGTACTTC.

At least ten counts were recorded for this clonotype. The CDR3 bases are TGTGCCAGCGCCTGGCCCGGCACAGATACGCAGTATTTT. As protein: CASAWPGTDTQYF. This chain links TRBV7-2 with TRBJ2-3; D is ambiguous. CDR1 is SGHTA, CDR2 FQGNSA, per germline. V lost 8 bases and J lost 1, with 10 bases in between. CDR3 size: 13 residues.

This clonotype has at least ten counts. V is TRBV7-2 and J is TRBJ2-1; perhaps TRBD2 as D (5 bases). Germline loops: CDR1 SGHTA, CDR2 FQGNSA. Trimming stripped 5 bases from V and 15 bases from J, with 20 bases between. This CDR3 is built from 13 residues. The CDR3 protein is CASSQRPNRGLFF. The CDR3 coding sequence is TGTGCCAGCAGCCAACGGCCCAACCGGGGATTGTTCTTC.

In this sample, this clonotype turned up many times. The J gene is TRBJ2-3, the V gene TRBV27; TRBD1 agrees at 8 bases. Per the germline V gene, CDR1 is MNHEY and CDR2 is SMNVEV (reference sequence). Trimming at V came to 6 bases and at J to 3 bases, leaving 8 bases not matched to a gene. The CDR3 runs to 15 residues. CDR3 bases: TGTGCCAGCAGACCCTGGACAGGGATGACAGATACGCAGTATTTT. It encodes CASRPWTGMTDTQYF.

This clonotype was seen at least ten times. The CDR3 DNA reads as TGCAGTGCTAGAGGACAGATCAGCAATCAGCCCCAGCATTTT. Residues: CSARGQISNQPQHF. The rearrangement links TRBV20-1 to TRBJ1-5; D is possibly TRBD1 (5 bases). The CDR3 spans 14 residues. Germline V lookup: CDR1 DFQATT, CDR2 SNEGSKA (reference sequence). V was clipped by 1 base and J by 1 base, with 8 bases between them.

This clonotype was seen at least ten times. The chain carries TRBV7-2 and TRBJ2-5; no firm D call. This CDR3 comprises 12 residues. Between the trimmed V and J ends, which lost 3 bases and 4 bases, there was a span of 6 bases. The germline V gene encodes CDR1 SGHTA and CDR2 FQGNSA. DNA of the CDR3: TGTGCCAGCAGCTTGCTCACAGAGACCCAGTACTTC. As protein: CASSLLTETQYF.

Ten or more counts support this clonotype. The J gene is TRBJ2-7, the V gene TRBV3-1, with D hard to call. Between the trimmed V and J ends, which lost 1 base and 0 bases, there was a span of 10 bases. Germline CDR1 LGHDT, CDR2 YNNKEL (reference sequence). The CDR3 covers 15 residues. The CDR3 region is CASSQVPGYSYEQYF. DNA for the CDR3: TGTGCCAGCAGCCAAGTGCCTGGGTACTCCTACGAGCAGTACTTC.

This clonotype was counted at least ten times. The chain uses TRBV5-1 and TRBJ2-7; D possibly corresponds to TRBD2 (5 bases). V was clipped by 2 bases and J by 5 bases, with 14 bases between them. The CDR3 has 14 residues. Germline V lookup: CDR1 SGHRS, CDR2 YFSETQ. In DNA, the CDR3 is TGCGCCAGCAGCTTCCGGAGCGGCGAGGACGAGCAGTACTTC. Its translation: CASSFRSGEDEQYF.

This clonotype was seen repeatedly, ten times or more. The V gene is TRBV27, the J gene TRBJ2-7; TRBD1 aligns across 9 bases. The V and J ends lost 8 bases and 2 bases, in that order; junction bases with no gene match: 10. The germline V gene has CDR1 MNHEY and CDR2 SMNVEV (reference sequence). This CDR3 region has 15 residues. Here the CDR3 reads CASRTQDRGAYEQYF. The CDR3, as DNA: TGTGCCAGCCGAACCCAGGACAGGGGTGCCTACGAGCAGTACTTC.

In this sample, this clonotype turned up many times. The rearrangement joins TRBV18 to TRBJ1-5; D may be TRBD1 (5 bases). This CDR3 region has 14 residues. V gave up 6 bases and J gave up 6 bases, with 15 bases separating them. CDR1 is KGHSH and CDR2 is LQKENI in the germline V gene. CDR3 protein: CASSLGGERQPQHF. The CDR3, as DNA: TGTGCCAGCTCGCTTGGGGGGGAACGTCAGCCCCAGCATTTT.

This clonotype was detected ten times or more. The chain uses TRBV12-3 or TRBV12-4 and TRBJ1-2, with a tentative D call TRBD1 (5 bases). The V gene lost 3 bases and the J gene lost 6 bases, with 14 bases spanning the gap. This CDR3 spans 14 amino acids. As DNA, the CDR3 is TGTGCCAGCAGTTTCCGGCAGGGCGTCGATGGCTACACCTTC. Translating it yields CASSFRQGVDGYTF.

In its sample, this clonotype was seen many times. The chain employs TRBV29-1 and TRBJ1-1; TRBD1 might be the D (6 bases). CDR3 size: 11 residues. Germline V CDR1 and CDR2: SQVTM, ANQGSEA. The V gene lost 3 bases and the J gene lost 4 bases, with 6 bases spanning the gap. The CDR3 loop reads CSVDRGTEAFF. Here the CDR3 DNA reads TGCAGCGTTGACAGGGGCACTGAAGCTTTCTTT.

In this sample, this clonotype turned up many times. The chain links TRBV5-1 to TRBJ2-2; D not resolved. V was trimmed by 4 bases and J by 0 bases, leaving 7 bases between them. The CDR3 has 14 amino acids. CDR1 is SGHRS and CDR2 is YFSETQ in the germline V gene. The CDR3 region has the DNA TGCGCCAGCAGCACCCCATCGAACACCGGGGAGCTGTTTTTT. Translation gives CASSTPSNTGELFF.

This clonotype was picked up a small number of times. This sequence joins TRBV18 and TRBJ1-4; D uncertain. This CDR3 comprises 12 residues. Trimming cost V 1 base and J 7 bases, with 4 bases left between them. CDR1 is KGHSH and CDR2 is LQKENI in the germline V gene. The CDR3 here is CASSPLGEKLFF. In nucleotides, the CDR3 is TGTGCCAGCTCACCACTCGGTGAAAAACTGTTTTTT.

This clonotype appeared many times. The gene calls are TRBV7-2 and TRBJ2-7; 9 bases are shared with TRBD1. J lost 5 bases, V lost 7 bases, and 6 bases had no gene match. Germline CDR1 is SGHTA and CDR2 is FQGNSA. This CDR3 has 13 residues. The CDR3 DNA reads TGTGCCAGCAACCACAGGGGGCAGGACGAGCAGTACTTC. This sequence encodes CASNHRGQDEQYF.

This clonotype was counted at least ten times. This chain joins TRBV2 and TRBJ2-1; TRBD2 agrees at 11 bases. This CDR3 spans 15 amino acids. V was clipped by 4 bases and J by 5 bases; unmatched bases: 4. Looked up from germline, CDR1 is SNHLY and CDR2 is FYNNEI. The CDR3 DNA sequence: TGTGCCAGCAGTGGTTTAGCGGGGGGGGACAATGAGCAGTTCTTC. It encodes CASSGLAGGDNEQFF.

This clonotype was recorded at least ten times. The rearrangement links TRBV19 to TRBJ2-1; TRBD2 matches 7 bases. Trimming took 4 bases from V and 4 from J; bases not matched to a gene: 10. The germline V gene has CDR1 LNHDA and CDR2 SQIVND (reference sequence). CDR3 length: 16 amino acids. The CDR3 is CASSKFSGRNYNEQFF. CDR3 sequence (DNA): TGTGCCAGTAGTAAGTTTAGCGGGCGCAATTACAATGAGCAGTTCTTC.

This clonotype was picked up many times. CDR3 DNA: TGCAGCGTCCGGGACACATTCTACGAGCAGTACTTC. It codes for CSVRDTFYEQYF. The chain couples TRBV29-1 to TRBJ2-7; weak D call: TRBD1 (6 bases). The germline CDR1 and CDR2 sequences are SQVTM and ANQGSEA. Trimming took 6 bases from V and 3 from J, leaving 12 bases between them. This CDR3 has 12 residues.

The chain recombines TRBV30 with TRBJ2-7, with 7 bases identical to TRBD1. Germline CDR1 GTSNPN, CDR2 SVGIG (reference sequence). The CDR3 covers 13 residues. J lost 2 bases, V lost 3 bases, and 4 bases had no gene match. The CDR3 is CAWRKGATYEQYF. CDR3 in DNA: TGTGCCTGGAGAAAGGGGGCCACCTACGAGCAGTACTTC. The complete variable domain, with remaining parts taken from reference TRBV30 and TRBJ2-7, reads SQTIHQWPATLVQPVGSPLSLECTVEGTSNPNLYWYRQAAGRGLQLLFYSVGIGQISSEVPQNLSASRPQDRQFILSSKKLLLSDSGFYLCAWRKGATYEQYFGPGTRLTVT.

This clonotype was seen repeatedly, ten times or more. V gene TRBV5-1 combines with J gene TRBJ2-6, with TRBD1 identical over 9 bases. This CDR3 is 18 amino acids long. Per germline, CDR1 SGHRS and CDR2 YFSETQ. J lost 0 bases, V lost 3 bases, and 7 bases had no gene match. This chain's CDR3 is CASSYSGTGSSGANVLTF. In DNA, the CDR3 is TGCGCCAGCAGCTACTCCGGGACAGGGAGCTCTGGGGCCAACGTCCTGACTTTC.